The subject of this entry is one T cell receptor beta chain. Per the original methods: Amplification of reference gene primers was used by the study to estimate nucleated cell counts. Sequencing was performed with immunoSEQ multiplex PCR; in TCRdb, only in-frame clones are kept and a portion is missing. V and J calls and clone size are copied from that table; D and trimming were computed from the DNA. The sample contains 200,000 to 250,000 clones, around 81% of which appear only once. The data derive from a study of blood T cell repertoires in COVID-19. Study-level background: Acute and convalescent COVID-19 samples came from the United States, Italy and Spain. Sample material is recorded as cDNA or gDNA derived from T cells, B-cell-depleted T cells, or PBMCs.

CDR3 size: 17 residues. The germline V and J ends were trimmed by 2 bases and 6 bases, with 19 bases remaining between them. Germline V gene sequence: CDR1 SGHDN, CDR2 FVKESK. The chain couples TRBV14 to TRBJ2-2; D call uncertain. The clonotype originates from a woman aged 55-70 years with acute or convalescent COVID-19. The sample comprised peripheral blood. CDR3 amino acids: CASSQSGLLGVSGELFF. For the CDR3, the DNA is TGTGCCAGCAGCCAATCGGGTCTCCTGGGTGTCTCCGGGGAGCTGTTTTTT.